This T cell receptor (beta chain) was profiled in a study of shared clonotypes between healthy human individuals. Germline V lookup: CDR1 SGHRS, CDR2 YFSETQ. Between the trimmed V and J ends, which lost 0 bases and 4 bases, there was a span of 13 bases. The CDR3 sequence is 15 residues long. Healthy adults negative for HIV, lacking recent acute infections or vaccinations, served as donors. This clone was found a few times. Clones were sequenced by immunoSEQ multiplex PCR, and TCRdb holds only the in-frame ones, with some missing. The profile shows 2 million to 3 million clones, 93% of them singletons.

The V call is TRBV5-1, the J call TRBJ1-1; D is unresolved. The material sequenced was naive CD4+ T cells from PBMCs. Subset of the sample: CD45RA+ positively selected. This TCR was sampled from a man in his late teens or twenties in good health. Some clones in this sample may be carry-over from other donors' samples. The CDR3, as DNA: TGCGCCAGCAGCTTGGCACTGGCGGGAGGCACTGAAGCTTTCTTT. Protein product: CASSLALAGGTEAFF.